This entry lists 3 T cell receptor beta chains sequenced from one sample in a study of T cells after yellow fever vaccination. TCRdb itself ran the 5' RACE reads through MiXCR, one entry per CDR3 protein. This sample has some 240,000 distinct CDR3 sequences, with roughly 4.8% found just once. The sequencing used CD4+ T cells sorted from PBMCs, collected on the day of the yellow fever booster vaccination. These receptors came from a man aged 18 to 29 who received the YFV17D yellow fever vaccine.

The chain recombines TRBV7-2 with TRBJ2-7; 8 bases align to TRBD1. J gave up 6 bases and V 5 bases, and 9 bases lay outside the gene matches. In germline, CDR1 is SGHTA, CDR2 FQGNSA. CDR3 length: 14 amino acids. CDR3 in DNA: TGTGCCAGCAGCGCTCGGGACAGGAAATTCGAGCAGTACTTC. Translating it yields CASSARDRKFEQYF.

This clonotype showed up many times. This sequence joins TRBV19 and TRBJ2-1, with TRBD2 matching 8 bases. The CDR3 has 18 residues. CDR1 and CDR2 from the germline V gene are LNHDA and SQIVND (reference sequence). V lost 3 bases to trimming and J lost 1 base; unmatched junction nucleotides: 11. The CDR3 nucleotides are TGTGCCAGTAGTATCTCCCCGGGACTAGTCAGGTCCTACAATGAGCAGTTCTTC. This translates into CASSISPGLVRSYNEQFF. The variable domain in full, completed from reference TRBV19 and TRBJ2-1, reads DGGITQSPKYLFRKEGQNVTLSCEQNLNHDAMYWYRQDPGQGLRLIYYSQIVNDFQKGDIAEGYSVSREKKESFPLTVTSAQKNPTAFYLCASSISPGLVRSYNEQFFGPGTRLTVL.

The J gene is TRBJ2-7, the V gene TRBV7-2, with 9 bases identical to TRBD1. CDR3 length: 14 amino acids. With V trimmed by 4 bases and J by 6 bases, 7 bases remained unmatched. Germline values: CDR1 SGHTA, CDR2 FQGNSA. CDR3 sequence reads: CASSSRQGGLEQYF. The CDR3 DNA is TGTGCCAGCAGCTCGCGACAGGGGGGCCTCGAGCAGTACTTC.